This T cell receptor beta chain was recovered during a study of blood T cell repertoires in COVID-19. The germline V gene has CDR1 PRHDT and CDR2 FYEKMQ (reference sequence). Trimming removed 2 bases from V and 4 bases from J; junction bases left unmatched: 3. This CDR3 contains 15 residues. As originally analysed: Estimated nucleated cell counts came from reference gene primer amplification. Assay: immunoSEQ multiplex PCR; the TCRdb copy retains only in-frame clones and omits some. D and trimming were read from the DNA, whereas the V and J calls and clone size are those reported in that table. The sample includes 260,000 or so clones, about four fifths of them seen just once. Patients from Seattle were sampled longitudinally, starting during active infection.

The sample was peripheral blood. This TCR came from an elderly woman with COVID-19, enrolled during active disease. The chain couples TRBV13 to TRBJ2-2; TRBD2 matches 8 bases. CDR3 protein: CASSLWAGGTGELFF. CDR3 coding DNA: TGTGCCAGCAGCTTATGGGCGGGGGGCACCGGGGAGCTGTTTTTT.